What follows is one TCR beta chain and its context. The antigen it binds to is not known. No per-base quality is available; no much larger clone lies one base away. This entry belongs to a study of CD8 T cells in Susac syndrome (dated by TCRdb to between 2018 and 2021). Some background on the complete study: Whether CD8+ T cell activation and differentiation in Susac syndrome was antigen driven was tested using repertoire sequencing. Clonality of the CD8+ T cell repertoire was compared between about a dozen healthy donors, approximately 14 Susac syndrome patients and approximately 16 multiple sclerosis patients.

RNA was extracted using the RNeasy kit, and roughly 0.5 to 1 microgram was reverse transcribed with random hexamers. TCR beta CDR3 regions were amplified with the immunoSEQ multiplex PCR assay covering 54 Vbeta and 13 Jbeta segments. To correct PCR amplification bias, a synthetic template baseline was used for both primer optimization and computational correction. In the source study's methods: Reads were assigned to V, D and J genes according to IMGT and analyzed in immunoSEQ Analyzer, with only productive sequences retained. Clonality was calculated as one minus the Shannon entropy normalized by log2 of the number of productive unique sequences. Public and private clones were assessed among the 100 most prevalent clones of each patient and control. Susac-specific clones were defined as absent from healthy and MS cohorts, approximately 1,000 published viral clones and other ImmuneACCESS disease sequences. TCRdb's own reprocessing of the public reads used fastp at Q25 and MiXCR and kept productive beta chains. Each CDR3 protein appears once, grouped with its most common genes and DNA. What appears here as the V and J calls and clone size reflects TCRdb's work, not the paper's. The sample table lists under 150,000 distinct CDR3 sequences, around 94% of them with a count of one. The leading ten clones occupy 0.25% to 0.3% of the sample.

Study-level results and caveats: The study acknowledged that relatively few individuals were included in the TCR sequencing and HLA analysis.

High-throughput TCR beta sequencing profiled peripheral blood CD8+ and CD4+ T cells from healthy donors, Susac syndrome patients and multiple sclerosis patients. Healthy donors were age- and sex-matched controls. Bulk CD8+ and CD4+ T cells were purified magnetically by negative isolation, whereas CD8+ TEMRA cells were enriched by FACS. Blood was drawn into EDTA tubes, processed within 24 hours, and PBMCs were isolated by density gradient centrifugation. PBMCs intended for TCR sequencing were cryopreserved in liquid nitrogen and were subsequently thawed in a 37 degrees C water bath. The sorted or isolated CD4+, CD8+ and CD8+ TEMRA cells reached a purity of at least 90%. The CDR3, from cysteine to phenylalanine, totals 15 residues. Just the 45-base CDR3 DNA is kept, in frame starting at base 1. CDR1 MNHEY and CDR2 SVGAGI are derived from the germline V gene. The V end loses 3 bases and the J end loses 4 bases, and a stretch of 14 bases separates them.

The V and J segments used are TRBV6-5 and TRBJ2-3, with TRBD2 as a weak D call on 6 bases. The receptor comes from a human donor in good health. Sequenced: CD8+ T cells from PBMCs. The CDR3 loop reads CASSYGTEVADTQYF. The base sequence is TGTGCCAGCAGTTATGGGACTGAAGTGGCAGATACGCAGTATTTT.